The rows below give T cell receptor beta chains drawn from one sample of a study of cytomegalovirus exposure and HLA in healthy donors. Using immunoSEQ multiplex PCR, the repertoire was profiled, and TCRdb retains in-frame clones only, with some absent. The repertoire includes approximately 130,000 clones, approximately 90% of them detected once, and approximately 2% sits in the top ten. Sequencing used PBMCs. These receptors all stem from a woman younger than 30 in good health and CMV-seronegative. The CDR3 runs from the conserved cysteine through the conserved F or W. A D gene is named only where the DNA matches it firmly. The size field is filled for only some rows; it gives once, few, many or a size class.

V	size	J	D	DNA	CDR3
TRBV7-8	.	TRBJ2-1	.	TGTGCCAGCAGCGCCGATCTAGACAATGAGCAGTTCTTC	CASSADLDNEQFF
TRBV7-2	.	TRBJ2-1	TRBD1	TGTGCCAGCAGCTTAATGGGGGCAGGGGGCCACAATGAGCAGTTCTTC	CASSLMGAGGHNEQFF
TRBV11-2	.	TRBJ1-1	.	TGTGCCAGCAGCTTCAGGGGTAACACTGAAGCTTTCTTT	CASSFRGNTEAFF
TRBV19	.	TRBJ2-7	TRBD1	TGTGCCAGTAGCTACAGGGGTTCCTACGAGCAGTACTTC	CASSYRGSYEQYF
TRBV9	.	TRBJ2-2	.	TGTGCCAGCAGCGTAGTGGGAGCCGGGGAGCTGTTTTTT	CASSVVGAGELFF
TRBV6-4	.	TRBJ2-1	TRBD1	TGTGCCAGCAGGCCGGGACAGGGGATCAATGAGCAGTTCTTC	CASRPGQGINEQFF
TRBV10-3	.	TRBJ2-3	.	TGTGCCATCAGTGAAGGGCAGGGGTATTGGGATACGCAGTATTTT	CAISEGQGYWDTQYF
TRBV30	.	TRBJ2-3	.	TGTGCCTGGACGGGGTTTATTGAAGGGACAGATACGCAGTATTTT	CAWTGFIEGTDTQYF
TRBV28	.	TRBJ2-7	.	TGTGCCAGCACCCGGGGTAACTACGAGCAGTACTTC	CASTRGNYEQYF
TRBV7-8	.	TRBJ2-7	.	TGTGCCAGCAGCTTTCATAGAGGCTACGAGCAGTACTTC	CASSFHRGYEQYF
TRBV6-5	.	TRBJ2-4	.	TGTGCCAGCAGCCGAGAAAACATTCAGTACTTC	CASSRENIQYF
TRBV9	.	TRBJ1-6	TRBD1	TGTGCCAGCAGCGTAGTCCCAGGGGGGAATTCACCCCTCCACTTT	CASSVVPGGNSPLHF
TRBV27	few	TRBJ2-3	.	TGTGCCACCGTAAAGCAGGGTGGGGATACGCAGTATTTT	CATVKQGGDTQYF
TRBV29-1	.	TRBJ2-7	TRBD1	TGCAGCTTCAACAGGGGGCCCAACGAGCAGTACTTC	CSFNRGPNEQYF
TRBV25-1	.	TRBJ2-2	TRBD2	TGTGCCAGCAGTGATTGGACTAGCGGAAACACCGGGGAGCTGTTTTTT	CASSDWTSGNTGELFF
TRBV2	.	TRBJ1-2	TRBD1	TGTGCCAGCAGGACAACAGGGGAAGTCAACTATGGCTACACCTTC	CASRTTGEVNYGYTF
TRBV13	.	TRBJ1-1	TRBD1	TGTGCCAGCAGACGGGGGGCAGGGGGCTTTGGGAACACTGAAGCTTTCTTT	CASRRGAGGFGNTEAFF
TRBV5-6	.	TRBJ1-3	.	TGTGCCAGCAGCTTGGCACAGCCGTTCTCTGGAAACACCATATATTTT	CASSLAQPFSGNTIYF
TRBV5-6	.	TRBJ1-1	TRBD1	TGTGCCAGCAGTTGGGGGACAGGGTCCGAAGCTTTCTTT	CASSWGTGSEAFF
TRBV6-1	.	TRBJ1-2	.	TGTGCCAGCAGTGAAGAACTTGCGGGTGCTGGGGGCTACACCTTC	CASSEELAGAGGYTF
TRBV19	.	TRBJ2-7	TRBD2	TGTGCCACTTCCCGGCTAGCGGGGGGGCTTGACGAGCAGTACTTC	CATSRLAGGLDEQYF
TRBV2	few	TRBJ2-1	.	TGTGCCAGCGCTAATACGAATGAGCAGTTCTTC	CASANTNEQFF
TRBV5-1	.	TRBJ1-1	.	TGCGCCAGCAGCTGGGGGGTAGAAACTGAAGCTTTCTTT	CASSWGVETEAFF
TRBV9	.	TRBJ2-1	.	TGTGCCAGCAGCGTTGGGGGGGCTATCTCCTACAATGAGCAGTTCTTC	CASSVGGAISYNEQFF
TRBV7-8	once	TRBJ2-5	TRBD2	TGTGCCAGCAGCTTAGCTTACTGGCGGGAGGGGCAAGAGACCCAGTACTTC	CASSLAYWREGQETQYF
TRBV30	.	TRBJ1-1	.	TGTGCATGGGGCGGCGAGAACACTGAAGCTTTCTTT	CAWGGENTEAFF